These 9 T cell receptor beta chains came from one sample sequenced in a study of blood T cell repertoires in COVID-19. Clones were read by immunoSEQ multiplex PCR, and TCRdb kept only the in-frame ones, dropping some. The sample includes fewer than 150,000 clones, around 85% of them seen just once. Sequenced input: peripheral blood. All receptors derive from a human donor in a cohort sampled during active COVID-19.

The chain employs TRBV6-5 and TRBJ1-4, with a tentative D call TRBD1 (6 bases). The V end lost 8 bases, the J end lost 0 bases, and 10 bases lay between the germline ends. Germline CDR1 MNHEY, CDR2 SVGAGI. The CDR3 contains 14 residues. This CDR3 is CASATGPTNEKLFF. For the CDR3, the DNA is TGTGCCAGCGCTACAGGGCCAACTAATGAAAAACTGTTTTTT.

This clone was observed once. Here the CDR3 reads CAGQGRAREQYF. Written as DNA, the CDR3 is TGTGCCGGGCAGGGCAGGGCTCGGGAGCAGTACTTC. This chain uses TRBV30 with TRBJ2-7; D is perhaps TRBD1 (5 bases). The CDR3 loop spans 12 amino acids. Germline loops: CDR1 GTSNPN, CDR2 SVGIG (reference sequence). Deletions cut 8 bases from V and 7 bases from J, with 18 bases between.

This clone was seen a few times. The V gene is TRBV6-5, the J gene TRBJ2-2; 10 positions match TRBD1. V lost 10 bases, J lost 5 bases, and 7 bases stayed unmatched. The CDR3 sequence is 14 residues long. Germline assignment: CDR1 MNHEY and CDR2 SVGAGI. CDR3 residues: CATNGQGGTGELFF. The CDR3 bases are TGTGCCACTAACGGACAGGGGGGTACCGGGGAGCTGTTTTTT.

The V gene is TRBV6-5, the J gene TRBJ1-1, with D unclear. V lost 0 bases and J 2 bases, leaving 10 bases between the germline ends. Germline V CDR1 and CDR2: MNHEY, SVGAGI. The CDR3 runs 15 residues. CDR3 in DNA: TGTGCCAGCAGTTACTCATTCGGGGTAAACACTGAAGCTTTCTTT. Protein sequence: CASSYSFGVNTEAFF.

This clone was counted a few times. The gene calls are TRBV7-3 and TRBJ2-1, with 9 positions matching TRBD1. This CDR3 comprises 13 residues. CDR1 and CDR2 from the germline V gene are SGHTA and FQGTGA. Unmatched junction bases numbered 6, after V lost 5 bases and J lost 10 bases. Written as DNA, the CDR3 is TGTGCCAGCAGCCCGGGGACAGGGCGGGAGCAGTTCTTC. Translated: CASSPGTGREQFF. Combining the CDR3 with reference TRBV7-3 and TRBJ2-1 gives the whole variable domain GAGVSQTPSNKVTEKGKYVELRCDPISGHTALYWYRQSLGQGPEFLIYFQGTGAADDSGLPNDRFFAVRPEGSVSTLKIQRTERGDSAVYLCASSPGTGREQFFGPGTRLTVL.

The genes are TRBV6-5 and TRBJ1-3; D might be TRBD1 (5 bases). This CDR3 region has 11 residues. CDR1 and CDR2 (germline): MNHEY, SVGAGI. Trimming cost V 7 bases and J 7 bases, with 8 bases left between them. The CDR3 loop is CASTRGNTIYF. CDR3 nucleotide sequence: TGTGCCAGCACCCGGGGGAACACCATATATTTT.

V is TRBV3-1 (or the pseudogene TRBV3-2) and J is TRBJ2-7; 7 positions match TRBD2. Per germline, CDR1 LGHDT and CDR2 YNNKEL (reference sequence). The V segment lost 3 bases and the J segment 3 bases; nucleotides outside the gene matches: 5. The CDR3 runs 14 residues. In DNA form, the CDR3 reads TGTGCCAGCAGCCAGCGGGGGACGGGCTACGAGCAGTACTTC. It is translated as CASSQRGTGYEQYF.

This clone has only a few counts. The rearrangement uses TRBV19 and TRBJ2-7; 8 nucleotides line up with TRBD1. Germline loops: CDR1 LNHDA, CDR2 SQIVND (reference sequence). V lost 5 bases, J lost 2 bases, and 8 bases stayed unmatched. This CDR3 comprises 15 residues. CDR3 sequence: CASSPDRASPYEQYF. The CDR3, as DNA: TGTGCCAGTAGTCCGGACAGGGCCTCACCCTACGAGCAGTACTTC.

The V call is TRBV5-6, the J call TRBJ2-5; D is possibly TRBD1 (6 bases). The germline CDR1 and CDR2 sequences are SGHDT and YYEEEE. The CDR3 has 15 amino acids. With 2 bases removed from V and 5 bases from J, the gap between germline ends came to 16 bases. Written as DNA, the CDR3 is TGTGCCAGCAGCTTCGGTCAGGGGCGGCCGGAGACCCAGTACTTC. It specifies CASSFGQGRPETQYF.